A single sample gave rise to the 8 T cell receptor beta chains below, sequenced in a study of cytomegalovirus exposure and HLA in healthy donors. Vbeta (60) and Jbeta (13) primers were used in the PCR. Repertoires were generated with immunoSEQ multiplex PCR, while TCRdb's copy carries only in-frame clones and drops some. The sample lists about 55,000 clones, around 78% occurring once. Sequencing was performed on PBMCs. These receptors came from a female donor in good health and CMV-seronegative.

The rearrangement links TRBV4-3 to TRBJ2-1, with 11 nucleotides matching TRBD1. Germline V CDR1 and CDR2: LGHNA, YSLEER. V gave up 0 bases and J gave up 8 bases; unmatched junction bases: 3. There are 15 residues in the CDR3. The CDR3 DNA reads as TGCGCCAGCAGCCAAGACCGGACAGGGGGCGATGAGCAGTTCTTC. It translates to CASSQDRTGGDEQFF.

This chain joins TRBV5-1 and TRBJ2-3; 8 bases are shared with TRBD2. The junction had 8 bases not matched to a gene; V was cut back by 6 bases and J by 2 bases. CDR1 SGHRS and CDR2 YFSETQ come from the germline V gene. The CDR3 has 15 amino acids. CDR3 protein: CASNGGDPNTDTQYF. For the CDR3, the DNA is TGCGCCAGCAACGGGGGGGACCCAAACACAGATACGCAGTATTTT.

On this clone itself: Other DNA sequences in the same sample also yield this CDR3. V usage is TRBV27 and J usage is TRBJ2-3; 9 nucleotides line up with TRBD2. Germline V CDR1 and CDR2: MNHEY, SMNVEV (reference sequence). V trimming: 5 bases; J trimming: 3 bases; junction bases outside the gene matches: 9. The length of the CDR3 is 16 residues. This CDR3 reads CASSPLAGPRTDTQYF. For the CDR3, the DNA is TGTGCCAGCAGTCCCCTAGCGGGGCCAAGAACAGATACGCAGTATTTT.

The count of this clone is one. V is TRBV19 and J is TRBJ2-1; tentative D call: TRBD1 (5 bases). V was trimmed by 6 bases and J by 10 bases, leaving 10 bases between them. This CDR3 has 11 residues. Germline V CDR1 and CDR2: LNHDA, SQIVND (reference sequence). The CDR3 sequence: CASSRTREQFF. In DNA form, the CDR3 reads TGTGCCAGTAGCCGGACAAGGGAGCAGTTCTTC.

The rearrangement joins TRBV7-3 to TRBJ2-2, with 12 bases matching TRBD2. Germline-derived CDR1 and CDR2 are SGHTA and FQGTGA. The CDR3 length is 18 residues. Trimming removed 2 bases from V and 8 bases from J; junction bases left unmatched: 12. The CDR3: CASSLYPSGGARTGELFF. For the CDR3, the DNA is TGTGCCAGCAGCTTATACCCTAGCGGGGGGGCTCGGACAGGGGAGCTGTTTTTT.

This clone has only one observation. V is TRBV19 and J is TRBJ1-5, with a tentative D call TRBD1 (5 bases). CDR3 length: 13 amino acids. Trimming stripped 4 bases from V and 3 bases from J, with 7 bases between. CDR1 LNHDA and CDR2 SQIVND come from the germline V gene (reference sequence). This CDR3 is CASSTGFNQPQHF. In DNA form, the CDR3 reads TGTGCCAGTAGTACAGGGTTCAATCAGCCCCAGCATTTT.

This clone has a single count. The V call is TRBV18, the J call TRBJ1-4; no clear D. This CDR3 contains 14 residues. V dropped 3 bases and J dropped 4 bases, with 9 bases sitting between them. Germline assignment: CDR1 KGHSH and CDR2 LQKENI. The CDR3 DNA is TGTGCCAGCTCACCGGAGCGGATTAATGAAAAACTGTTTTTT. This gives the protein CASSPERINEKLFF. Full variable domain (missing parts from reference TRBV18 and TRBJ1-4): NAGVMQNPRHLVRRRGQEARLRCSPMKGHSHVYWYRQLPEEGLKFMVYLQKENIIDESGMPKERFSAEFPKEGPSILRIQQVVRGDSAAYFCASSPERINEKLFFGSGTQLSVL.

There are a few counts of this clone. J is TRBJ1-5 and V is TRBV4-1, with a possible D match to TRBD1 (6 bases). V lost 2 bases to trimming and J lost 0 bases, with 14 bases between them. CDR3 size: 17 residues. Germline CDR1 and CDR2: MGHRA and YSYEKL. CDR3 amino acids: CASSQPSTGNSNQPQHF. For the CDR3, the DNA is TGCGCCAGCAGCCAACCATCGACAGGCAATAGCAATCAGCCCCAGCATTTT.